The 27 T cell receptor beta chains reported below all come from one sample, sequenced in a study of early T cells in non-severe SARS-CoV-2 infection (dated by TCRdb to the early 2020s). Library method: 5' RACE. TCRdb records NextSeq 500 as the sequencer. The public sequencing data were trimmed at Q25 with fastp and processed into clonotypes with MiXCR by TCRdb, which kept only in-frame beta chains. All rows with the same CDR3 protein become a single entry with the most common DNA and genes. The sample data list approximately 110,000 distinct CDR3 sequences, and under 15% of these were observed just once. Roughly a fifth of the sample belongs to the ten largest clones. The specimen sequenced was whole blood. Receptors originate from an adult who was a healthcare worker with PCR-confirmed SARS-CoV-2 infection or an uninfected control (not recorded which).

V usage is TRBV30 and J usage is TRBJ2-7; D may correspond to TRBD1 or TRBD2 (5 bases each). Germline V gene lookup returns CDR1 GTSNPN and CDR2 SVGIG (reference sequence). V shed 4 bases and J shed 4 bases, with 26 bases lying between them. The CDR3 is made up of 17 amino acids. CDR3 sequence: CAWNDDPIEGRGYEQYF. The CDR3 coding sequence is TGTGCCTGGAATGATGACCCGATAGAGGGGAGAGGGTACGAGCAGTACTTC.

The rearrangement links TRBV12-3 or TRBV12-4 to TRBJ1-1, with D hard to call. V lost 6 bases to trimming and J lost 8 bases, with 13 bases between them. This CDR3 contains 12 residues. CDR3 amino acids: CASSPSRWEAFF. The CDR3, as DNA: TGTGCCAGCAGCCCCTCAAGGTGGGAAGCTTTCTTT.

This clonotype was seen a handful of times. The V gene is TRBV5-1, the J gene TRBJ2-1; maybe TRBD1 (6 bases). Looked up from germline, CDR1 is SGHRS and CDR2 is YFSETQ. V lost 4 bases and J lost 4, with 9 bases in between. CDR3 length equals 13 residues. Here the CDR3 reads CASSPDSYNEQFF. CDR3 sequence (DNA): TGCGCCAGCAGCCCGGACAGTTACAATGAGCAGTTCTTC.

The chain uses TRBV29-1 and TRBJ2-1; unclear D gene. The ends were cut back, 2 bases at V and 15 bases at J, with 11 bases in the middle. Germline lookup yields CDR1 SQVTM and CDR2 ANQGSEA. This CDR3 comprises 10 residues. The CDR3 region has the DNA TGCAGCGTTGAAAGTGGGGTTCGGTTCTTC. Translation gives CSVESGVRFF.

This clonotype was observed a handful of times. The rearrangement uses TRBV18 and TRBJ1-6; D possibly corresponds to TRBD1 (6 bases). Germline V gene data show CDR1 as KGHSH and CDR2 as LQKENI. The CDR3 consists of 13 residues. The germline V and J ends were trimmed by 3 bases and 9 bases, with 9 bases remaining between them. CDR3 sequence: CASSPGQSSPLHF. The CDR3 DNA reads TGTGCCAGCTCACCTGGACAGAGTTCACCCCTCCACTTT.

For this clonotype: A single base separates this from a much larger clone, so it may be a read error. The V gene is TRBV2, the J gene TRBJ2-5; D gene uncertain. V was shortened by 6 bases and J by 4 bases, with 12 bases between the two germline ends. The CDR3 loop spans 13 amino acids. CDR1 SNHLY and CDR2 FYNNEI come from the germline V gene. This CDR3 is CASRERSIETQYF. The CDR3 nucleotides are TGTGCCAGCAGAGAACGGTCTATAGAGACCCAGTACTTC.

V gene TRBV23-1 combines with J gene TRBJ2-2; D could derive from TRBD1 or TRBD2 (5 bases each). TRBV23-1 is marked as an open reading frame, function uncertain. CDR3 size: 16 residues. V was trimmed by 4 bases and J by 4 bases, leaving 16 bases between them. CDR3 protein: CASSRVPEGRTGELFF. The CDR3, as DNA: TGCGCCAGCAGTCGGGTCCCCGAGGGGCGCACCGGGGAGCTGTTTTTT.

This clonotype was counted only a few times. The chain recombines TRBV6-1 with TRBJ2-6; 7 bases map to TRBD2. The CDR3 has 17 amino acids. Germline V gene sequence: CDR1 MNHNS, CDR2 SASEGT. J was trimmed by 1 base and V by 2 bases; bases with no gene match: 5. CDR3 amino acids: CASSEPPGRSGANVLTF. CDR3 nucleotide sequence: TGTGCCAGCAGTGAACCCCCCGGGAGGTCTGGGGCCAACGTCCTGACTTTC.

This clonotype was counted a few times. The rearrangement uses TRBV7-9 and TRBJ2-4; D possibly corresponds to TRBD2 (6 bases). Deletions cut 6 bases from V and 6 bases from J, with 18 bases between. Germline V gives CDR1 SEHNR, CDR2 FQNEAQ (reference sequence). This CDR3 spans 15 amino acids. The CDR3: CASRAAGGVINIQYF. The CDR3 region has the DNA TGTGCCAGCAGGGCTGCGGGCGGGGTGATAAACATTCAGTACTTC.

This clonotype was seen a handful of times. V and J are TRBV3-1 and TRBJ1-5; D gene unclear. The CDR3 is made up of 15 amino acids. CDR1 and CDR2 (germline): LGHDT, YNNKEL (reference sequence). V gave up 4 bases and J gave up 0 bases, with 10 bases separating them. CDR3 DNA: TGTGCCAGCAGCCCCGTTTTTAATAGCAATCAGCCCCAGCATTTT. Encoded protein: CASSPVFNSNQPQHF.

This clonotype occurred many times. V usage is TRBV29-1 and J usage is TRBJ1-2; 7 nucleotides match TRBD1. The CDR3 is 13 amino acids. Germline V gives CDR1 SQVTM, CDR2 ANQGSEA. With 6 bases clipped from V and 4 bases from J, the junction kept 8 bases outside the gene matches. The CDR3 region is CSVLPGQTYGYTF. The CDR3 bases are TGCAGCGTCCTCCCGGGACAGACCTATGGCTACACCTTC.

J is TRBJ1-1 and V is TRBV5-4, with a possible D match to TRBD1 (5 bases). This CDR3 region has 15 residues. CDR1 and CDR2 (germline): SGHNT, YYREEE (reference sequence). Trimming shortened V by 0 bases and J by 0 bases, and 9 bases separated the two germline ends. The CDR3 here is CASSLAGTVNTEAFF. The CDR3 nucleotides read TGTGCCAGCAGCTTGGCCGGGACTGTGAACACTGAAGCTTTCTTT.

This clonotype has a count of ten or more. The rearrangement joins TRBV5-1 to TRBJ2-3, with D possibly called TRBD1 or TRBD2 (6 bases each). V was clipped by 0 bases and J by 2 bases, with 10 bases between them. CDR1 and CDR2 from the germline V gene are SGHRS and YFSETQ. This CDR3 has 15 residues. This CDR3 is CASSLEGGPTDTQYF. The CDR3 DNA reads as TGCGCCAGCAGCTTGGAAGGGGGGCCCACAGATACGCAGTATTTT.

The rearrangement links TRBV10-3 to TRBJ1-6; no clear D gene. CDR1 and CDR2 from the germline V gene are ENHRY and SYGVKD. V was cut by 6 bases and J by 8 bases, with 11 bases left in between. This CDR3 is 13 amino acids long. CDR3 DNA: TGTGCCATCAGGGACGGAAGGGATTCACCCCTCCACTTT. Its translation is CAIRDGRDSPLHF.

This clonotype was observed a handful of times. The DNA of the CDR3 is TGTGCCAGCAGTTACCTCCAGCGAGGGGGGTACACCGGGGAGCTGTTTTTT. Protein product: CASSYLQRGGYTGELFF. V gene TRBV6-2 or TRBV6-3 combines with J gene TRBJ2-2; D is perhaps TRBD1 or TRBD2 (6 bases each). Per the germline V gene, CDR1 is MNHEY and CDR2 is SVGEGT. This CDR3 is built from 17 residues. V lost 2 bases to trimming and J lost 3 bases, with 16 bases between them.

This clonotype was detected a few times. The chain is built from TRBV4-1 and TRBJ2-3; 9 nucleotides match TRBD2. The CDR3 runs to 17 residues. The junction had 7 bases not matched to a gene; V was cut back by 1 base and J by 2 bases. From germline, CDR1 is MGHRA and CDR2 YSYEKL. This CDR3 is CASSQVASGGYTDTQYF. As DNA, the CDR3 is TGCGCCAGCAGCCAAGTAGCCAGCGGGGGGTACACAGATACGCAGTATTTT.

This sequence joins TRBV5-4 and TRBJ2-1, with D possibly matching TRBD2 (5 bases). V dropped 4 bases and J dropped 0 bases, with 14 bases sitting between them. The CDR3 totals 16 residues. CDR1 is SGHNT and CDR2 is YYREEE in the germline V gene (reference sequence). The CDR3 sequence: CASSLEAVSSYNEQFF. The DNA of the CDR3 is TGTGCCAGCAGCCTGGAGGCAGTAAGCTCCTACAATGAGCAGTTCTTC.

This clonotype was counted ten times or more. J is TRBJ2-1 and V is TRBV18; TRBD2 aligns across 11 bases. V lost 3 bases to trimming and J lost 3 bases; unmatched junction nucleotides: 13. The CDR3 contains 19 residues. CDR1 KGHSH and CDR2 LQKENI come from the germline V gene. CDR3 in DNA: TGTGCCAGCTCACCTCCGACTAGCGGGGTCAGAGTTTTCTACAATGAGCAGTTCTTC. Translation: CASSPPTSGVRVFYNEQFF. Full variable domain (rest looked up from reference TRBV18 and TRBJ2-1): NAGVMQNPRHLVRRRGQEARLRCSPMKGHSHVYWYRQLPEEGLKFMVYLQKENIIDESGMPKERFSAEFPKEGPSILRIQQVVRGDSAAYFCASSPPTSGVRVFYNEQFFGPGTRLTVL.

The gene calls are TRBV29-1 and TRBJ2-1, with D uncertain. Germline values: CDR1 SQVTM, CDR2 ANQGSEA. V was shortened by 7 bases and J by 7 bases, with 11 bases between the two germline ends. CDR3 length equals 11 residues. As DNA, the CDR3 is TGCAGCGCTCCGACTGGAAATGAGCAGTTCTTC. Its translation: CSAPTGNEQFF.

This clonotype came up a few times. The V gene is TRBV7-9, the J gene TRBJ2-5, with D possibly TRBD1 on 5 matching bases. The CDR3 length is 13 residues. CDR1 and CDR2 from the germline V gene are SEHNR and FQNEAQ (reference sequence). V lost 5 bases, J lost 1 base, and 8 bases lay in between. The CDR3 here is CASSQTGQETQYF. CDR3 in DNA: TGTGCCAGCAGCCAAACAGGCCAAGAGACCCAGTACTTC.

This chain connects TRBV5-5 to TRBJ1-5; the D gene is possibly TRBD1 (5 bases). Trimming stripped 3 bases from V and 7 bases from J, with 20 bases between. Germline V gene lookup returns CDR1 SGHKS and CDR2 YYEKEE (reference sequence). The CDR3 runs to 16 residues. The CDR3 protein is CASSSHPTVRGQPQHF. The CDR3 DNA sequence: TGTGCCAGCAGCTCGCACCCGACAGTCCGAGGCCAGCCCCAGCATTTT.

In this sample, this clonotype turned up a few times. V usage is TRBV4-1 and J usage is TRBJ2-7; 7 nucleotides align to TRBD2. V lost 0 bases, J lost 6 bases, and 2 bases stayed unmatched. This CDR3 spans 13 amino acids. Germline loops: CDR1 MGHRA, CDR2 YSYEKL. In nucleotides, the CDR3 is TGCGCCAGCAGCCAAGAGTGGGGGGGCGAGCAGTACTTC. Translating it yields CASSQEWGGEQYF.

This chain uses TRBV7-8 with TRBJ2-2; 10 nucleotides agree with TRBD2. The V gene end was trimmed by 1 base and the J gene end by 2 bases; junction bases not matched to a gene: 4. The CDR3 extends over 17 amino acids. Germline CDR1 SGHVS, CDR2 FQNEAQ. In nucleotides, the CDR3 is TGTGCCAGCAGCTTAGGTTTACTAGCGGGAAACACCGGGGAGCTGTTTTTT. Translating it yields CASSLGLLAGNTGELFF.

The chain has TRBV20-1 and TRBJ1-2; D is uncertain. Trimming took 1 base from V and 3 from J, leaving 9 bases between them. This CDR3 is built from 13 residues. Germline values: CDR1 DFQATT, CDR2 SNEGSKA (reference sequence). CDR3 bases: TGCAGTGCTAGAGCTGGGAATGACTATGGCTACACCTTC. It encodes CSARAGNDYGYTF.

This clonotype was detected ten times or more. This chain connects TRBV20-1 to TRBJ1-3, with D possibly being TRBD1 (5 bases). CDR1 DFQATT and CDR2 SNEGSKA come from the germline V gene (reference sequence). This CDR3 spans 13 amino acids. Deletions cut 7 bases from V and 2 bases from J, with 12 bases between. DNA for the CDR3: TGCAGTGTTACGAGGGGCCCTGGAAACACCATATATTTT. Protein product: CSVTRGPGNTIYF.

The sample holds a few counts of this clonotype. CDR3 DNA: TGTGCCAGCAGTTACTCAGTGTCAAAGTACACAGATACGCAGTATTTT. Translated: CASSYSVSKYTDTQYF. V usage is TRBV6-5 and J usage is TRBJ2-3, with no clear D. CDR3 size: 16 residues. V lost 0 bases to trimming and J lost 2 bases, with 12 bases between them. The germline gives CDR1 MNHEY, CDR2 SVGAGI.

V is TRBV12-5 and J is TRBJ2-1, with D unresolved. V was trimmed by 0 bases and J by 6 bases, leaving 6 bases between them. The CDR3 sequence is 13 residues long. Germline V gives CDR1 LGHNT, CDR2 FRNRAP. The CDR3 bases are TGTGCTAGTGGTTTGGTAATGGGCAATGAGCAGTTCTTC. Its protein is CASGLVMGNEQFF.